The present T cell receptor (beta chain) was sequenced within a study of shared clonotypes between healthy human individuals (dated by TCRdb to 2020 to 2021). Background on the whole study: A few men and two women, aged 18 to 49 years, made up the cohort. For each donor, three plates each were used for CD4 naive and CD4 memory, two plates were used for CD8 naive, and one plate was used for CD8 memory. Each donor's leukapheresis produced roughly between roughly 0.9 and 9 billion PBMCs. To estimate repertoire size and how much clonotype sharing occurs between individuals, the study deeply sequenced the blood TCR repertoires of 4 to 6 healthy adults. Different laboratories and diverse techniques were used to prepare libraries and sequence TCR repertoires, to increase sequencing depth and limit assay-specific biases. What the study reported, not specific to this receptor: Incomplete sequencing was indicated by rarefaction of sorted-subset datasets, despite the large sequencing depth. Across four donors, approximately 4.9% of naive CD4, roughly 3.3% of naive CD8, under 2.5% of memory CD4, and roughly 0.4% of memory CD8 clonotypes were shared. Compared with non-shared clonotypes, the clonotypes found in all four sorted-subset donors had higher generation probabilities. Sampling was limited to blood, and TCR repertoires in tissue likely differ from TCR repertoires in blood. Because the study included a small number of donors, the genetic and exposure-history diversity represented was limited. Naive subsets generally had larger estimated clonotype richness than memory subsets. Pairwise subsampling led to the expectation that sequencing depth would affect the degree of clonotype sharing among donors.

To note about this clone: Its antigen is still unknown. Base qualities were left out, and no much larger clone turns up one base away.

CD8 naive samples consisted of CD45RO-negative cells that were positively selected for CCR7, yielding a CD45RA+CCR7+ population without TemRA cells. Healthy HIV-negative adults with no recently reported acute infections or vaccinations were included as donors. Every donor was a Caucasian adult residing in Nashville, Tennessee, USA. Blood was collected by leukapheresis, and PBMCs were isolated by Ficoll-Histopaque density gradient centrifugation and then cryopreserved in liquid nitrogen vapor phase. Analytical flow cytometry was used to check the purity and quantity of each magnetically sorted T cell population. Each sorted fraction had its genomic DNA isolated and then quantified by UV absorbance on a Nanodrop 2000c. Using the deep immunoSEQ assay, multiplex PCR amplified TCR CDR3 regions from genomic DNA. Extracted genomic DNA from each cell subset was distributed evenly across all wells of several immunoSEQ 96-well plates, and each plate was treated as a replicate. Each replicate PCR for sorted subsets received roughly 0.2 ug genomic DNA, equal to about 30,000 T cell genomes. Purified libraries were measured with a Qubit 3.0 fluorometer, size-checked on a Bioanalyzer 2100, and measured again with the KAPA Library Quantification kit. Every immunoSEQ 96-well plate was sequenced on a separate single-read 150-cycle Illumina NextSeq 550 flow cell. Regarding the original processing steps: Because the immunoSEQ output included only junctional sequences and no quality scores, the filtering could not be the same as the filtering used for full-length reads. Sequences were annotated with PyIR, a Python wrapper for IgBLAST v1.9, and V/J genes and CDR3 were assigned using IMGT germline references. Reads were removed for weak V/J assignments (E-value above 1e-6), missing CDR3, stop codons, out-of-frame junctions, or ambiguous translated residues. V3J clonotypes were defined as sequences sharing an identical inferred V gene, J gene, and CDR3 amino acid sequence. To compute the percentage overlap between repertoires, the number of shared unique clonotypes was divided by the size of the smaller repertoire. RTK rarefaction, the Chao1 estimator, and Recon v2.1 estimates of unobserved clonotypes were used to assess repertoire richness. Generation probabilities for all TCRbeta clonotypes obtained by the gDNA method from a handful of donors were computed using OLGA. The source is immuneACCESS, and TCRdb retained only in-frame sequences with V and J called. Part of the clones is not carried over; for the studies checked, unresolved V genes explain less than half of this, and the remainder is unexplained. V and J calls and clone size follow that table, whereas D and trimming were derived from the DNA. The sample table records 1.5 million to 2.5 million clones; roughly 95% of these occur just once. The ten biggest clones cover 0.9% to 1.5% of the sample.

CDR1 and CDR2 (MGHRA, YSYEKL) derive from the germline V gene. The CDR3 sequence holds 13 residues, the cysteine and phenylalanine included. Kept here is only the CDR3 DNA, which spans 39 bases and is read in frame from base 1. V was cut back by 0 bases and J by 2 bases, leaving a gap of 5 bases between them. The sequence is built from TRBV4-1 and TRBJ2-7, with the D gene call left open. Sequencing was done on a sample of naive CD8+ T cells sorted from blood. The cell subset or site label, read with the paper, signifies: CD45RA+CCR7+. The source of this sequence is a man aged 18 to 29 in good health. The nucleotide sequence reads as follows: TGCGCCAGCAGCCAAGAATGGGCCTACGAGCAGTACTTC. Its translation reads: CASSQEWAYEQYF.